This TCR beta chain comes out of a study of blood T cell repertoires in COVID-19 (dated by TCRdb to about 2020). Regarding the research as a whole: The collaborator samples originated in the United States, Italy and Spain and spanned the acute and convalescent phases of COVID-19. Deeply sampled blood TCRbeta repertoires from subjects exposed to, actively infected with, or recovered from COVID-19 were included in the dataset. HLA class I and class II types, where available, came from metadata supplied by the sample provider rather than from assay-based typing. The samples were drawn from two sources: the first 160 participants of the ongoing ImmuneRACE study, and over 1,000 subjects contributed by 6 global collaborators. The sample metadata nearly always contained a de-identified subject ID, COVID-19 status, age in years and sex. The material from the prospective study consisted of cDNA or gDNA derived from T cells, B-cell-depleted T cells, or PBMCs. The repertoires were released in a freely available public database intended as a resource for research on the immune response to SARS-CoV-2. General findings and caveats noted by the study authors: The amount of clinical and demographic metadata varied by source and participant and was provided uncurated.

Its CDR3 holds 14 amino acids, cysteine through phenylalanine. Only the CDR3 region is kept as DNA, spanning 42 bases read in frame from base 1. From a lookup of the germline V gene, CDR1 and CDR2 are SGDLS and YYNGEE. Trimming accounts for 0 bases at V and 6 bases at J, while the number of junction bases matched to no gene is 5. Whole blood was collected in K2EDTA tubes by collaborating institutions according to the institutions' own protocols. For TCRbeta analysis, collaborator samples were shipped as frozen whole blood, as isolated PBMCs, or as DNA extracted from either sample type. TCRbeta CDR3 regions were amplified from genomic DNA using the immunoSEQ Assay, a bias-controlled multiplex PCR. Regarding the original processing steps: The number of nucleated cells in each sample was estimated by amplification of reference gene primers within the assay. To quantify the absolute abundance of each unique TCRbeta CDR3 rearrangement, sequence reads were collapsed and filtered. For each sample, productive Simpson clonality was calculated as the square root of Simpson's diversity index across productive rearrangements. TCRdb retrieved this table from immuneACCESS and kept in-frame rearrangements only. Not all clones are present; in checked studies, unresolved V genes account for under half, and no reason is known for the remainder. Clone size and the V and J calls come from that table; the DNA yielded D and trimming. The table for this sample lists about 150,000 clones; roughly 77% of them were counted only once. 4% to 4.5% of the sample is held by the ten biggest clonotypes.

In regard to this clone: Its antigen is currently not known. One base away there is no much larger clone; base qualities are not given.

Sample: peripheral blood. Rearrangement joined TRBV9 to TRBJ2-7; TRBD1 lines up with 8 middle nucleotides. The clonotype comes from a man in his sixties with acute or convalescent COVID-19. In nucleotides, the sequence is TGTGCCAGCAGCGTAGCGTCACAGGGGGGCGAGCAGTACTTC. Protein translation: CASSVASQGGEQYF.